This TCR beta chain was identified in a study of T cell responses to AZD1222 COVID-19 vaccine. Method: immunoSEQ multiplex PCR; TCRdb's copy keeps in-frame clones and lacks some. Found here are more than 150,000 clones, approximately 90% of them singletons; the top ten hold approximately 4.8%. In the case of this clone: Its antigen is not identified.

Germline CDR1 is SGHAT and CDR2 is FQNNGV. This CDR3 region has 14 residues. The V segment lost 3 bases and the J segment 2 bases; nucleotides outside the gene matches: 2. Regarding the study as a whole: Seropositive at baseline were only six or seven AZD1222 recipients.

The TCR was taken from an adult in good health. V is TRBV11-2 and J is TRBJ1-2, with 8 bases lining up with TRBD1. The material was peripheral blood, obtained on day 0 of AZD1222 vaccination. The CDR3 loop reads CASSFTGGNYGYTF. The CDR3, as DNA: TGTGCCAGCAGCTTCACAGGGGGGAACTATGGCTACACCTTC.